This TCR beta chain derives from a study of identical twins. This clonotype was seen ten or more times. The CDR3 has 13 amino acids. V lost 3 bases and J lost 10, with 10 bases in between. MiXCR, applied by TCRdb to the 5' RACE reads, yields one record per CDR3 protein. The table shows some 250,000 distinct CDR3 sequences, with 6.5% occurring only once. These data were also reused for a study on T cells expressing NK-cell markers. Turning to that study: Dominant NKG2C+ clonotypes in 5 or 6 donors made up roughly 1.0-7.0% of CD8+ T cells.

Material: CD8+ T cells sorted from blood. The clonotype was recovered from a woman younger than 35 in good health. The chain employs TRBV12-3 or TRBV12-4 and TRBJ1-6; tentative D call: TRBD1 (5 bases). CDR3 in amino acids: CASSLARDSPLHF. The CDR3 coding sequence is TGTGCCAGCAGTTTGGCCAGGGACTCACCCCTCCACTTT.